This is a list of T cell receptor beta chains from one sample in a study of cytomegalovirus exposure and HLA in healthy donors. Measured with immunoSEQ multiplex PCR; TCRdb has only the in-frame clones, and not every one. The sample holds 140,000 to 150,000 clones, about 61% seen once. Sequenced input: PBMCs. The source of these receptors is a male donor in good health and CMV-seronegative. Both conserved end residues are part of each CDR3. Fields, in order: D gene, J gene, clone size, V gene, CDR3 DNA, CDR3 protein. D genes are given only for firm matches. For some rows the clone size is stated as once, few or many, or as a class when expanded; others skip it.

TRBD1,TRBJ2-7,.,TRBV28,TGTGCCAGCACCCTGACAGGGAGCTCCTACGAGCAGTACTTC,CASTLTGSSYEQYF
.,TRBJ2-2,.,TRBV29-1,TGCAGCGTTGAAGGACTAAACACCGGGGAGCTGTTTTTT,CSVEGLNTGELFF
.,TRBJ2-2,.,TRBV7-6,TGTGCCAGCAGTTTCGGGGGGCTAGACACCGGGGAGCTGTTTTTT,CASSFGGLDTGELFF
.,TRBJ1-2,.,TRBV9,TGTGCCAGCACCGACGGGGAGGAGTATGGCTACACCTTC,CASTDGEEYGYTF
TRBD1,TRBJ2-7,.,TRBV4-3,TGCGCCAGCAGCCGGGACGGACAGGGGGCACGCGAGCAGTACTTC,CASSRDGQGAREQYF
.,TRBJ2-7,.,TRBV29-1,TGCAGCGTTGGCAGTTCCTACGAGCAGTACTTC,CSVGSSYEQYF
TRBD1,TRBJ2-7,.,TRBV6-5,TGTGCCAGCAGTTTGGGACAGACTTCCTACGAGCAGTACTTC,CASSLGQTSYEQYF
.,TRBJ2-5,.,TRBV9,TGTGCCAGCAGCGTCAAGGGGGGGGCGTGGGAGACCCAGTACTTC,CASSVKGGAWETQYF
.,TRBJ1-5,.,TRBV9,TGTGCCAGCAGCGTAACAGAGGGTGGGCAGCCCCAGCATTTT,CASSVTEGGQPQHF
.,TRBJ2-2,few,TRBV19,TGTGCCAGTAGGGTCCAGGGCGCGAGCACCGGGGAGCTGTTTTTT,CASRVQGASTGELFF
.,TRBJ1-1,.,TRBV7-2,TGTGCCAGCAGCTTAGGTCCCCTCGGGGGCACTGAAGCTTTCTTT,CASSLGPLGGTEAFF
TRBD1,TRBJ1-5,.,TRBV27,TGTGCCAGCAGTTCCAGGGGGTATAGCAATCAGCCCCAGCATTTT,CASSSRGYSNQPQHF
.,TRBJ1-6,.,TRBV28,TGTGCCAGCAGTTTATACCCAGGGGACTATAATTCACCCCTCCACTTT,CASSLYPGDYNSPLHF
TRBD1,TRBJ2-1,once,TRBV4-2,TGTGCCAGCAGCCAACTGACAGGGTATGGGCAATACAATGAGCAGTTCTTC,CASSQLTGYGQYNEQFF
.,TRBJ1-3,.,TRBV5-1,TGCGCCAGCAGCTTGGGTCGCCAGTCTGGAAACACCATATATTTT,CASSLGRQSGNTIYF
.,TRBJ2-7,.,TRBV7-3,TGTGCCAGCAGCTTAACGGGGGGGGCGGGCGAGCAGTACTTC,CASSLTGGAGEQYF
TRBD1,TRBJ2-4,.,TRBV28,TGTGCCAGCAACTATAGAGGACAGGGCCAAGCCAAAAACATTCAGTACTTC,CASNYRGQGQAKNIQYF
TRBD1,TRBJ2-2,once,TRBV11-2,TGTGCCAGCAAACCCGGGACAGGGTTCGCCGGGGAGCTGTTTTTT,CASKPGTGFAGELFF
TRBD1,TRBJ1-6,.,TRBV6-5,TGTGCCAGCAGTGGGACAGGGGGGGATAATTCACCCCTCCACTTT,CASSGTGGDNSPLHF
.,TRBJ1-1,.,TRBV27,TGTGCCAGCAGTTTATGGGGCAGGGATGAAGCTTTCTTT,CASSLWGRDEAFF
TRBD1,TRBJ1-6,.,TRBV5-1,TGCGCCAGCAGCACCGAGATCGACAGGGCAGACAATTCACCCCCCCACTTT,CASSTEIDRADNSPPHF
TRBD1,TRBJ1-2,once,TRBV29-1,TGCAGCGTTGAAGACCCCATTTGGTCAGAACAGGGGGACTATGGCTACACCTTC,CSVEDPIWSEQGDYGYTF
TRBD1,TRBJ1-2,.,TRBV5-1,TGCGCCAGCAGCGCCTCCGGGACAGGGGGCCATACTAACTATGGCTACACCTTC,CASSASGTGGHTNYGYTF
.,TRBJ2-4,.,TRBV4-2,TGTGCCAGCAGCCAAGACGGATTGGGCGGGAAGACTTATTTAGCCAAAAACATTCAGTACTTC,CASSQDGLGGKTYLAKNIQYF
TRBD2,TRBJ2-2,.,TRBV28,TGTGCCAGCAGTTTACTAGCGGGGGGACCGAACACCGGGGAGCTGTTTTTT,CASSLLAGGPNTGELFF
TRBD2,TRBJ2-1,.,TRBV7-3,TGTGCCAGCAGCTTAGAAGGGCTAGCGGGTCGAAATGAGCAGTTCTTC,CASSLEGLAGRNEQFF
TRBD2,TRBJ2-7,once,TRBV5-4,TGTGCCAGCAGCCCGGGACTAGCGGGGGGCCTTACTCCCTACGAGCAGTACTTC,CASSPGLAGGLTPYEQYF